The rows below give T cell receptor beta chains drawn from one sample of a study of T-cell memory formation after mild COVID-19. TCRdb recomputed calls from the 5' RACE reads with MiXCR, one row per CDR3 protein. The sample lists approximately 580,000 distinct CDR3 sequences; around 21% were seen once. Sample: PBMCs or a T cell subset sorted from them (not recorded which). These receptors all come from an adult woman who had mild COVID-19 (a few samples of this study predate the infection). Cell type and time point are not known. Each CDR3 is given with its conserved first and last residue. Each record gives: J gene, V gene, CDR3 length, D gene, clone size, CDR3 protein, CDR3 DNA. The D gene is left open where the match is weak. Clone size is given for some rows only: seen once, a few or many times, or a class if the clone is expanded.

TRBJ1-1,TRBV10-3,14,NA,few,CAISEKTVNTEAFF,TGTGCCATCAGTGAGAAAACCGTGAACACTGAAGCTTTCTTT
TRBJ1-2,TRBV9,15,TRBD1,few,CASSVTWTGNYGYTF,TGTGCCAGCAGCGTCACATGGACAGGGAACTATGGCTACACCTTC
TRBJ2-1,TRBV7-8,15,NA,few,CASSTDRSSYNEQFF,TGTGCCAGCAGCACGGACAGAAGCTCCTACAATGAGCAGTTCTTC
TRBJ1-2,TRBV10-3,13,TRBD1,NA,CAISEGTVYGYTF,TGTGCCATCAGTGAAGGGACAGTGTATGGCTACACCTTC
TRBJ2-5,TRBV4-1,14,NA,few,CASSHPGSLETQYF,TGCGCCAGCAGCCACCCTGGGAGTCTAGAGACCCAGTACTTC
TRBJ2-3,TRBV12-3/TRBV12-4,18,TRBD2,few,CASSPPPQLAGGTDTQYF,TGTGCCAGCAGTCCCCCACCCCAACTAGCGGGAGGCACAGATACGCAGTATTTT
TRBJ2-1,TRBV7-2,13,TRBD1,NA,CASRPSGGNEQFF,TGTGCCAGCAGACCGTCAGGGGGAAATGAGCAGTTCTTC
TRBJ2-1,TRBV5-1,15,TRBD2,NA,CASSLLAGGSNEQFF,TGCGCCAGCAGCTTGCTAGCGGGGGGAAGCAATGAGCAGTTCTTC
TRBJ2-4,TRBV20-1,15,NA,NA,CSARDRLGTGVIQYF,TGCAGTGCTAGAGATCGCTTGGGTACCGGGGTCATTCAGTACTTC
TRBJ1-6,TRBV5-1,16,NA,NA,CASSLSGGYNNSPLHF,TGCGCCAGCAGCTTGTCCGGGGGATATAACAATTCACCCCTCCACTTT
TRBJ2-1,TRBV7-6,14,NA,NA,CASSLGGLHNEQFF,TGTGCCAGCAGCTTAGGGGGGCTCCACAATGAGCAGTTCTTC
TRBJ1-2,TRBV5-1,12,NA,NA,CASSSQTDGYTF,TGCGCCAGCAGCTCCCAGACAGATGGCTACACCTTC
TRBJ2-7,TRBV20-1,15,TRBD1,NA,CSASNAGTGSYEQYF,TGCAGTGCTAGTAATGCCGGGACAGGCTCCTACGAGCAGTACTTC
TRBJ1-2,TRBV20-1,13,NA,NA,CRVYRGGGSGYTF,TGCAGAGTTTACCGAGGCGGAGGGAGTGGCTACACCTTC
TRBJ2-3,TRBV15,15,NA,NA,CATSRDRTSTDTQYF,TGTGCCACCAGCAGAGATCGAACTAGCACAGATACGCAGTATTTT
TRBJ2-5,TRBV9,16,NA,once,CASSVAGLTTQETQYF,TGTGCCAGCAGCGTAGCGGGCCTGACAACCCAAGAGACCCAGTACTTC
TRBJ2-2,TRBV12-3/TRBV12-4,13,NA,NA,CASTGQDTGELFF,TGTGCCAGCACGGGGCAGGACACCGGGGAGCTGTTTTTT
TRBJ2-5,TRBV5-1,16,TRBD1,NA,CASSLGTGLPQETQYF,TGCGCCAGCAGCTTGGGGACAGGACTCCCGCAAGAGACCCAGTACTTC